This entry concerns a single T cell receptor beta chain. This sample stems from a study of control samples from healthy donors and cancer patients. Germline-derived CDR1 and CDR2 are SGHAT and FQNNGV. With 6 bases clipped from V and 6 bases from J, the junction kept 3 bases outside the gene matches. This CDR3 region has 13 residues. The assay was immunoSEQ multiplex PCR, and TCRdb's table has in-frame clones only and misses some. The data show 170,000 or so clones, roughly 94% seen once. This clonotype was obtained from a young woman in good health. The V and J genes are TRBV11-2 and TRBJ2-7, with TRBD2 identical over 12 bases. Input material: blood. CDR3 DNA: TGTGCCAGCAGTCCGGGACTAGCGGGCGAGCAGTACTTC. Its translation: CASSPGLAGEQYF.